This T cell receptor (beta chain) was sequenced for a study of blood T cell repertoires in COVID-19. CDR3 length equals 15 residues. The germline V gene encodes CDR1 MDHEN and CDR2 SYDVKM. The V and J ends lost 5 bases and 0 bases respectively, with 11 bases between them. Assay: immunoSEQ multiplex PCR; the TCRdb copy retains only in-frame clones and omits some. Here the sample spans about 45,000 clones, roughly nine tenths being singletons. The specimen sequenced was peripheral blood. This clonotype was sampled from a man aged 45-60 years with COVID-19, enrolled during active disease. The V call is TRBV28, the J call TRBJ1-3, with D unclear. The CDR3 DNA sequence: TGTGCCAGCAGTCCCCCCGCAGGCTCTGGAAACACCATATATTTT. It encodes CASSPPAGSGNTIYF.